One and the same sample provided the 21 T cell receptor beta chains below, sequenced in a study of blood T cells in healthy people across ages. A second PCR, run for about 7 to 11 cycles, used a sample-barcoded 5' primer plus a J-beta primer mix. TCRdb used MiXCR to reprocess the 5' RACE reads, holding one entry per CDR3 protein. The table lists about 970,000 distinct CDR3 sequences, roughly 51% of them singletons. Input material: blood. The receptors were sampled from a woman aged 55-69 years in good health.

The rearrangement joins TRBV19 to TRBJ2-7; TRBD2 matches at 7 bases. Germline V lookup: CDR1 LNHDA, CDR2 SQIVND (reference sequence). CDR3 length: 14 residues. V lost 4 bases to trimming and J lost 3 bases; unmatched junction nucleotides: 6. CDR3 sequence reads: CASSTVASGYEQYF. In DNA, the CDR3 is TGTGCCAGTAGTACGGTGGCTAGCGGCTACGAGCAGTACTTC.

This sequence joins TRBV4-2 and TRBJ2-1; a weak D match, TRBD1 (6 bases). Germline V gene lookup returns CDR1 LGHNA and CDR2 YNFKEQ. With 3 bases removed from V and 6 bases from J, the gap between germline ends came to 15 bases. The CDR3 contains 15 residues. CDR3: CASSHLQGVSNEQFF. The CDR3 nucleotides read TGTGCCAGCAGCCACTTACAGGGTGTGAGCAATGAGCAGTTCTTC.

CDR3 sequence reads: CASSLTGNQETQYF. In DNA, the CDR3 is TGTGCCAGCAGCTTGACAGGGAACCAAGAGACCCAGTACTTC. The chain employs TRBV5-6 and TRBJ2-5; D may be TRBD1 (6 bases). The V end lost 1 base, the J end lost 0 bases, and 7 bases lay between the germline ends. Germline CDR1 and CDR2: SGHDT and YYEEEE. This CDR3 has 14 residues.

This clonotype occurred a few times. This chain connects TRBV6-1 to TRBJ2-1; D is perhaps TRBD1 (5 bases). V shed 6 bases and J shed 0 bases, with 12 bases lying between them. The CDR3 totals 15 residues. CDR1 is MNHNS, CDR2 SASEGT, per germline. CDR3 sequence (DNA): TGTGCCAGCAGCTGGATGGACAACTCCTACAATGAGCAGTTCTTC. Its translation: CASSWMDNSYNEQFF.

The chain joins TRBV12-5 to TRBJ1-2; D perhaps matches TRBD1 (5 bases). Germline CDR1 and CDR2: LGHNT and FRNRAP. V dropped 3 bases and J dropped 8 bases, with 22 bases sitting between them. This CDR3 has 16 amino acids. CDR3 DNA sequence: TGTGCTAGTGGTTTTGGTCAGGGAGAAATGTTCATGGGCTACACCTTC. It translates to CASGFGQGEMFMGYTF.

To note about this clonotype: Sequence at one end of the junction differs from germline and may be a read error. This rearrangement joins TRBV12-3 or TRBV12-4 to TRBJ2-4, with D maybe TRBD2 (5 bases). The end of the DNA fits TRBJ2-5 better, so the J call may be wrong. The CDR3 spans 14 residues. CDR3 residues: CTSSVLEGWETQYF. As DNA, the CDR3 is TGTACCAGCAGTGTACTCGAGGGTTGGGAGACCCAGTACTTC.

Only one count was recorded for this clonotype. This sequence joins TRBV12-3 or TRBV12-4 and TRBJ2-1; weak D call: TRBD1 (5 bases). V was pared by 9 bases and J by 8 bases, with 14 bases between. The CDR3 consists of 12 residues. CDR3 amino acids: CARSRRVHEQFF. In DNA form, the CDR3 reads TGTGCCAGATCTCGCAGGGTCCATGAGCAGTTCTTC.

The chain combines TRBV5-4 with TRBJ1-1; no clear D gene. This CDR3 has 18 residues. CDR1 is SGHNT and CDR2 is YYREEE in the germline V gene (reference sequence). Deletions cut 0 bases from V and 2 bases from J, with 20 bases between. CDR3 sequence reads: CASSLALLSVPGNTEAFF. In DNA, the CDR3 is TGTGCCAGCAGCTTGGCCCTGCTATCGGTGCCGGGCAACACTGAAGCTTTCTTT.

The rearrangement links TRBV25-1 to TRBJ1-4; D ambiguous. CDR1 is MGHDK and CDR2 is SYGVNS in the germline V gene. The CDR3 loop spans 15 amino acids. The V end was cut by 3 bases, the J end by 2 bases, with 10 bases between. The CDR3 DNA follows: TGTGCCAGCAGTGATCCGGCGCATACTAATGAAAAACTGTTTTTT. Translation: CASSDPAHTNEKLFF.

A single count supports this clonotype. The chain combines TRBV28 with TRBJ1-6, with a possible D match to TRBD1 (5 bases). Germline CDR1 MDHEN, CDR2 SYDVKM. With 6 bases removed from V and 7 bases from J, the gap between germline ends came to 22 bases. The CDR3 is 17 residues long. The CDR3 bases are TGTGCCAGCAGAGGACTCCGGGACGCAGGGTGGAATTCACCCCTCCACTTT. Its translation: CASRGLRDAGWNSPLHF.

This clonotype was counted between two and nine times. The chain combines TRBV27 with TRBJ2-7; D is possibly TRBD2 (5 bases). The CDR3 has 16 amino acids. CDR1 is MNHEY, CDR2 SMNVEV, per germline (reference sequence). V dropped 5 bases and J dropped 1 base, with 18 bases sitting between them. The CDR3 bases are TGTGCCAGCAGTCCCGCTTTTGGGGAGTATTCCTACGAGCAGTACTTC. The encoded protein is CASSPAFGEYSYEQYF.

This clonotype was seen more than once but under ten times. This chain uses TRBV5-5 with TRBJ1-1; 8 bases agree with TRBD1. Per germline, CDR1 SGHKS and CDR2 YYEKEE (reference sequence). J gave up 7 bases and V 3 bases, and 11 bases lay outside the gene matches. The CDR3 contains 15 residues. This CDR3 reads CASSSPRQGAFEAFF. In DNA, the CDR3 is TGTGCCAGCAGCTCCCCGAGGCAGGGGGCGTTTGAAGCTTTCTTT.

The chain recombines TRBV4-1 with TRBJ1-4, with 8 bases identical to TRBD1. This CDR3 comprises 14 residues. From germline, CDR1 is MGHRA and CDR2 YSYEKL. V gave up 3 bases and J gave up 7 bases; unmatched junction bases: 4. The CDR3 region is CASSHDRGGEKLFF. The CDR3 DNA follows: TGCGCCAGCAGCCACGACAGGGGTGGTGAAAAACTGTTTTTT.

The chain uses TRBV6-2 or TRBV6-3 and TRBJ2-5, with 10 bases that match TRBD1. Judging by the DNA end, TRBJ2-7 fits better; the J call may be wrong. CDR3 length: 13 amino acids. Germline V gene sequence: CDR1 MNHEY, CDR2 SVGEGT. The CDR3 DNA sequence: TGTGCCAGCCGGACAGGGGGGATCCACGAGCAGTACTTC. Its translation: CASRTGGIHEQYF.

This chain connects TRBV20-1 to TRBJ2-2; 14 bases are a match to TRBD2. V lost 4 bases, J lost 3 bases, and 7 bases stayed unmatched. The V gene's germline CDR1 is DFQATT and CDR2 SNEGSKA (reference sequence). The CDR3 consists of 17 residues. CDR3 nucleotides: TGCAGTGCTAAGGGGACTAGCGGGAGTGGTTACACCGGGGAGCTGTTTTTT. The encoded protein is CSAKGTSGSGYTGELFF.

This clonotype turned up a few times. The genes are TRBV10-3 and TRBJ2-1, with 9 bases aligning to TRBD2. The germline V gene has CDR1 ENHRY and CDR2 SYGVKD. This CDR3 has 15 residues. After removal of 8 bases from V and 6 bases from J, the junction contained 11 bases not matched to a gene. The CDR3 is CAIFSRLAGINEQFF. CDR3 sequence (DNA): TGTGCCATCTTTTCACGGCTAGCGGGAATCAATGAGCAGTTCTTC.

The gene calls are TRBV20-1 and TRBJ1-1; D not resolved. V dropped 3 bases and J dropped 2 bases, with 10 bases sitting between them. CDR3 length: 13 residues. The germline V gene encodes CDR1 DFQATT and CDR2 SNEGSKA (reference sequence). Here the CDR3 DNA reads TGCAGTGCTAGCCCCCACCTCAACACTGAAGCTTTCTTT. This translates into CSASPHLNTEAFF.

In its sample, this clonotype was seen many times. The genes are TRBV20-1 and TRBJ2-3, with TRBD1 matching 10 bases. Germline V gene sequence: CDR1 DFQATT, CDR2 SNEGSKA (reference sequence). V lost 5 bases and J lost 6; bases outside the gene matches: 8. The CDR3 has 14 amino acids. CDR3 nucleotides: TGCAGTGCTTCAGACAGGGGGCGATCGGATACGCAGTATTTT. Translating gives CSASDRGRSDTQYF.

This clonotype was picked up a small number of times. This chain joins TRBV28 and TRBJ1-5; the D gene is possibly TRBD1 (5 bases). The ends were cut back, 5 bases at V and 6 bases at J, with 14 bases in the middle. This CDR3 region has 14 residues. Looked up from germline, CDR1 is MDHEN and CDR2 is SYDVKM. CDR3 sequence reads: CASSGGTAFQPQHF. In nucleotides, the CDR3 is TGTGCCAGCAGTGGAGGGACGGCTTTTCAGCCCCAGCATTTT. The full variable domain, with the rest looked up from reference TRBV28 and TRBJ1-5, is DVKVTQSSRYLVKRTGEKVFLECVQDMDHENMFWYRQDPGLGLRLIYFSYDVKMKEKGDIPEGYSVSREKKERFSLILESASTNQTSMYLCASSGGTAFQPQHFGDGTRLSIL.

V usage is TRBV6-1 and J usage is TRBJ2-1; a weak D match, TRBD1 (7 bases). V was shortened by 4 bases and J by 0 bases, with 13 bases between the two germline ends. The CDR3 totals 16 residues. The germline CDR1 and CDR2 sequences are MNHNS and SASEGT. CDR3 region: CASSGRDSGSYNEQFF. The CDR3 nucleotides are TGTGCCAGCAGTGGGAGGGACAGCGGCTCCTACAATGAGCAGTTCTTC.

V is TRBV12-3 or TRBV12-4 and J is TRBJ2-1; the match to TRBD1 covers 7 bases. The CDR3 extends over 15 amino acids. With 1 base clipped from V and 9 bases from J, the junction kept 9 bases outside the gene matches. The CDR3 nucleotides are TGTGCCAGCAGTTTAGGAGGACAGGCCTCCAGTGAGCAGTTCTTC. This translates into CASSLGGQASSEQFF.